The clone carrying this T cell receptor (beta chain) has a count of ten or more. This sample is drawn from a study of identical twins. TCRdb itself ran the 5' RACE reads through MiXCR, one entry per CDR3 protein. The sample carries approximately 220,000 distinct CDR3 sequences, approximately 7.8% recorded once. The CDR3 length is 19 residues. Per germline, CDR1 MGHRA and CDR2 YSYEKL. With 1 base clipped from V and 0 bases from J, the junction kept 12 bases outside the gene matches. The data were also submitted as part of a second study, on yellow fever vaccine responses in identical twins.

The V gene is TRBV4-1, the J gene TRBJ2-1, with 7 nucleotides matching TRBD2. The material sequenced was CD8+ T cells sorted from blood. The source of this sequence is a young woman in good health. CDR3 DNA: TGCGCCAGCAGCCAAGGGGAGGGGCCAATGAGCTTCTCCTACAATGAGCAGTTCTTC. Translation gives CASSQGEGPMSFSYNEQFF.